Listed below are T cell receptor beta chains from one sample, sequenced in a study of blood T cells in healthy people across ages. TCRdb re-called the 5' RACE reads through MiXCR, storing one row per CDR3 protein. The sample includes about 830,000 distinct CDR3 sequences, approximately 59% of them seen just once. The sample was blood. The receptors here all came from a man aged 30 to 45 in good health. The CDR3 runs from the conserved cysteine through the conserved F or W. The order of the fields is J gene, D gene, V gene, clone size, CDR3 DNA, CDR3 protein. The D gene is left open where the match is weak. Some rows have no size entry. The others give once, few or many, or a class for an expanded clone.

j_gene: TRBJ1-2
d_gene: TRBD1
v_gene: TRBV18
abundance: few
CDR3nt: TGTGCCAGCTCACAAGCGGACAGGGCCAACTATGGCTACACCTTC
CDR3aa: CASSQADRANYGYTF

j_gene: TRBJ2-7
d_gene: TRBD1
v_gene: TRBV9
abundance: NA
CDR3nt: TGTGCCAGCAGCGCCAGACAGGGCCACGAGCAGTACTTC
CDR3aa: CASSARQGHEQYF

j_gene: TRBJ1-5
d_gene: NA
v_gene: TRBV3-1
abundance: NA
CDR3nt: TGTGCCAGCAGCCAAGATCTAAGAGGAAATCAGCCCCAGCATTTT
CDR3aa: CASSQDLRGNQPQHF

j_gene: TRBJ1-2
d_gene: NA
v_gene: TRBV2
abundance: NA
CDR3nt: TGTGCCAGCAGTGACCCAGGGCGCTATGGCTACACCTTC
CDR3aa: CASSDPGRYGYTF

j_gene: TRBJ2-4
d_gene: NA
v_gene: TRBV6-6
abundance: NA
CDR3nt: TGTGCCAGTCAAAGGGTTCTTGGAGAGCAGTACTTC
CDR3aa: CASQRVLGEQYF

j_gene: TRBJ2-3
d_gene: TRBD2
v_gene: TRBV20-1
abundance: NA
CDR3nt: TGCGGTGCTGACCCCAAAGCGGGGGGACGTTCAGATACGCAGTATTTT
CDR3aa: CGADPKAGGRSDTQYF

j_gene: TRBJ2-7
d_gene: NA
v_gene: TRBV15
abundance: NA
CDR3nt: TGTGCCACCAGCAGAGAGGCGTCGTCAACCTACGAGCAGTACTTC
CDR3aa: CATSREASSTYEQYF

j_gene: TRBJ2-7
d_gene: TRBD2
v_gene: TRBV28
abundance: NA
CDR3nt: TGTGCCAGCAGTTTCGCGGGGGGTGTCGCCTACGAGCAGTACTTC
CDR3aa: CASSFAGGVAYEQYF

j_gene: TRBJ2-7
d_gene: TRBD2
v_gene: TRBV29-1
abundance: NA
CDR3nt: TGCAGTGTAGCTAGCGGGGAACTGGGCGAGCAGTACTTC
CDR3aa: CSVASGELGEQYF

j_gene: TRBJ2-1
d_gene: NA
v_gene: TRBV7-3
abundance: few
CDR3nt: TGTGCCAGCAGCTTATGGGGGGCGAGCTCCTACAATGAGCAGTTCTTC
CDR3aa: CASSLWGASSYNEQFF

j_gene: TRBJ2-1
d_gene: NA
v_gene: TRBV29-1
abundance: NA
CDR3nt: TGCAGCGTTTTTCTTATTGAGCAGTTCTTC
CDR3aa: CSVFLIEQFF

j_gene: TRBJ2-7
d_gene: NA
v_gene: TRBV20-1
abundance: many
CDR3nt: TGCAGTGCTAGAGATTTGGACGCTCTATTTACGGGGGAGCAGTACTTC
CDR3aa: CSARDLDALFTGEQYF

j_gene: TRBJ2-5
d_gene: TRBD2
v_gene: TRBV20-1
abundance: NA
CDR3nt: TGCAGTGCTAGAGATCCCCTAGCGGGGGGACAAGAGACCCAGTACTTC
CDR3aa: CSARDPLAGGQETQYF

j_gene: TRBJ1-1
d_gene: TRBD1
v_gene: TRBV20-1
abundance: NA
CDR3nt: TGCAGTGCTAGATCACCCGACAGGGGTAACACTGAAGCTTTCTTT
CDR3aa: CSARSPDRGNTEAFF

j_gene: TRBJ1-6
d_gene: NA
v_gene: TRBV4-3
abundance: NA
CDR3nt: TGCGCCAGCAGCCAAGATTTAACAGGCTCCTATAATTCACCCCTCCACTTT
CDR3aa: CASSQDLTGSYNSPLHF

j_gene: TRBJ2-1
d_gene: TRBD2
v_gene: TRBV7-2
abundance: NA
CDR3nt: TGTGCCAGCAGCCAACCATCGGGACTAGCGGGGATATCATCACGCAATGAGCAGTTCTTC
CDR3aa: CASSQPSGLAGISSRNEQFF

j_gene: TRBJ2-1
d_gene: TRBD2
v_gene: TRBV9
abundance: NA
CDR3nt: TGTGCCAGCAGCGTTCGGGGGGACTTGAACAATGAGCAGTTCTTC
CDR3aa: CASSVRGDLNNEQFF

j_gene: TRBJ2-6
d_gene: TRBD1
v_gene: TRBV6-1
abundance: few
CDR3nt: TGTGCCAGCTCCATTCCACAGGGGGGGGCCAACGTCCTGACTTTC
CDR3aa: CASSIPQGGANVLTF

j_gene: TRBJ2-1
d_gene: NA
v_gene: TRBV4-3
abundance: few
CDR3nt: TGCGCCAGCAGCCAAGATCGACAGGCCTACAATGAGCAGTTCTTC
CDR3aa: CASSQDRQAYNEQFF

j_gene: TRBJ2-5
d_gene: NA
v_gene: TRBV4-1
abundance: few
CDR3nt: TGCGCCAGCAGTTTCCTCCAACAAGAGACCCAGTACTTC
CDR3aa: CASSFLQQETQYF

j_gene: TRBJ2-1
d_gene: NA
v_gene: TRBV29-1
abundance: NA
CDR3nt: TGCAGCGTTGAACCACCACCGGGGCAAGTAAATGAGCAGTTCTTC
CDR3aa: CSVEPPPGQVNEQFF

j_gene: TRBJ1-1
d_gene: NA
v_gene: TRBV18
abundance: NA
CDR3nt: TGTGCCAGCTCACCAGACACATTGGGCAACAAGAACACTGAAGCTTTCTTT
CDR3aa: CASSPDTLGNKNTEAFF

j_gene: TRBJ2-7
d_gene: NA
v_gene: TRBV28
abundance: few
CDR3nt: TGTGCCAGCAGTTTCAGGGGCCCCCTCTACGAGCAGTACTTC
CDR3aa: CASSFRGPLYEQYF

j_gene: TRBJ1-5
d_gene: NA
v_gene: TRBV10-3
abundance: few
CDR3nt: TGTGCCATCAGTGCCATCGATAGCAATCAGCCCCAGCATTTT
CDR3aa: CAISAIDSNQPQHF

j_gene: TRBJ2-5
d_gene: NA
v_gene: TRBV28
abundance: NA
CDR3nt: TGTGCCAGCAGTTCCAGGGCAGAGACCCAGTACTTC
CDR3aa: CASSSRAETQYF

j_gene: TRBJ2-5
d_gene: TRBD1
v_gene: TRBV6-6
abundance: NA
CDR3nt: TGTGCCAGCAGGCTCCTGGACAGGGAAGAGACCCAGTACTTC
CDR3aa: CASRLLDREETQYF

j_gene: TRBJ1-5
d_gene: NA
v_gene: TRBV5-1
abundance: NA
CDR3nt: TGCGCCAGCAGCTTGGAATCTTCTAGCCAGCCCCAGCATTTT
CDR3aa: CASSLESSSQPQHF

j_gene: TRBJ2-7
d_gene: NA
v_gene: TRBV4-2
abundance: few
CDR3nt: TGTGCCAGCAGCCAAGAAGTCGGGCAGGGACGCTACGAGCAGTACTTC
CDR3aa: CASSQEVGQGRYEQYF

j_gene: TRBJ2-5
d_gene: NA
v_gene: TRBV7-8
abundance: NA
CDR3nt: TGTGCCAGCAGTCCACCCACTATGGTGTCTTGGGAAGAGACCCAGTACTTC
CDR3aa: CASSPPTMVSWEETQYF

j_gene: TRBJ1-5
d_gene: NA
v_gene: TRBV10-3
abundance: NA
CDR3nt: TGTGCCATCAGTGAGATGGGGCAGCCCCAGCATTTT
CDR3aa: CAISEMGQPQHF

j_gene: TRBJ2-7
d_gene: TRBD2
v_gene: TRBV5-5
abundance: NA
CDR3nt: TGTGCCAGCAGCCCCGGGGGGTCCACGATTGACGAGCAGTACTTC
CDR3aa: CASSPGGSTIDEQYF